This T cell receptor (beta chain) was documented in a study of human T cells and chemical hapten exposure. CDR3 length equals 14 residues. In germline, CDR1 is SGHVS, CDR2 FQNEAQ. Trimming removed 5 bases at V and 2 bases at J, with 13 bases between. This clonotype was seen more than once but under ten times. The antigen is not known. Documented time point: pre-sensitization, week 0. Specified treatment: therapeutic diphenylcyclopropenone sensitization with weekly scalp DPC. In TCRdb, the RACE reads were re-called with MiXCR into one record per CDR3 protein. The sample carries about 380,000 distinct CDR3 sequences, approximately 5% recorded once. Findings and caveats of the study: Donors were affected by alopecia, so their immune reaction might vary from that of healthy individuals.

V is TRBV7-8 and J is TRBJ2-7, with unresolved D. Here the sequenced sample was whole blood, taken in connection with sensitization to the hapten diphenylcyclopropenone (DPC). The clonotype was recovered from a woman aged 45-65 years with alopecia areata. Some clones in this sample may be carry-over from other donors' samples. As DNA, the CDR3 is TGTGCCAGCAGCCGCCGAGACGACACCTACGAGCAGTACTTC. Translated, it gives CASSRRDDTYEQYF.